These 23 T cell receptor beta chains share one sample of origin, sequenced in a study of blood T cell repertoires in COVID-19. The repertoire was sequenced with immunoSEQ multiplex PCR; TCRdb's copy has only in-frame clones and lacks some. There are 200,000 to 250,000 clones in the sample; 80% to 85% occur only once, and approximately 3.2% lies in the top ten. The material sequenced was peripheral blood. The receptors shown here come from a woman younger than 35 with acute or convalescent COVID-19.

Only a few counts were recorded for this clone. The chain combines TRBV6-6 with TRBJ1-1; a weak D match, TRBD1 (6 bases). Germline V gene lookup returns CDR1 MNHNY and CDR2 SVGAGI (reference sequence). This CDR3 comprises 16 residues. The V and J ends lost 0 bases and 4 bases respectively, with 15 bases between them. The CDR3 protein is CASSYSTGGSGTEAFF. The CDR3 nucleotides read TGTGCCAGCAGTTACTCGACGGGGGGCTCGGGCACTGAAGCTTTCTTT.

The chain uses TRBV28 and TRBJ2-4; D may be TRBD1 (6 bases). The V gene's germline CDR1 is MDHEN and CDR2 SYDVKM. The CDR3 runs 14 residues. V lost 3 bases and J 7 bases, leaving 13 bases between the germline ends. The CDR3 loop is CASSFPYGQNIQYF. CDR3 nucleotides: TGTGCCAGCAGTTTCCCCTACGGACAGAACATTCAGTACTTC.

This sequence joins TRBV4-1 and TRBJ1-6; 7 nucleotides match TRBD1. Germline loops: CDR1 MGHRA, CDR2 YSYEKL. V shed 0 bases, J shed 7 bases, and the junction held 6 bases outside the gene matches. This CDR3 is built from 16 residues. The CDR3 region is CASSQDRAGGNSPLHF. The CDR3 DNA reads as TGCGCCAGCAGCCAAGATCGGGCAGGGGGAAATTCACCCCTCCACTTT.

The table lists this clone with a few counts. CDR3 in DNA: TGTGCCAGCTCACCTTTAGGGGTTTCCGCTGAAGCTTTCTTT. Residues: CASSPLGVSAEAFF. The chain combines TRBV18 with TRBJ1-1; TRBD1 is a possible D gene (5 bases). Germline loops: CDR1 KGHSH, CDR2 LQKENI. V was trimmed by 3 bases and J by 6 bases, leaving 14 bases between them. The CDR3 is 14 amino acids.

This clone showed up just a few times. The rearrangement links TRBV28 to TRBJ2-7; 8 nucleotides align to TRBD2. Germline CDR1 MDHEN, CDR2 SYDVKM. V was pared by 2 bases and J by 7 bases, with 7 bases of the junction left unmatched. The CDR3 has 14 residues. The DNA of the CDR3 is TGTGCCAGCAGTTTAATGTACCTAGCGGGTGAGCAGTACTTC. Translation: CASSLMYLAGEQYF.

The gene calls are TRBV4-3 and TRBJ1-2, with 9 positions matching TRBD1. The CDR3 has 15 residues. From germline, CDR1 is LGHNA and CDR2 YSLEER. V was pared by 4 bases and J by 4 bases, with 7 bases of the junction left unmatched. CDR3 loop: CASSPTGQGLYGYTF. In nucleotides, the CDR3 is TGCGCCAGCAGCCCTACGGGACAGGGCCTCTATGGCTACACCTTC.

The chain is built from TRBV29-1 and TRBJ2-1; 7 bases line up with TRBD2. The CDR3 runs 14 residues. Germline CDR1 is SQVTM and CDR2 is ANQGSEA. V gave up 6 bases and J gave up 9 bases; unmatched junction bases: 14. CDR3 in amino acids: CSVAVSGNQGEQFF. The DNA for the CDR3 is TGCAGCGTGGCCGTAAGCGGGAACCAGGGTGAGCAGTTCTTC.

The chain combines TRBV28 with TRBJ2-3; 15 bases are shared with TRBD2. Trimming removed 6 bases from V and 7 bases from J; junction bases left unmatched: 5. CDR3 length: 15 residues. Germline V CDR1 and CDR2: MDHEN, SYDVKM. The CDR3 DNA reads TGTGCCAGCAGGGCCGGGACTAGCGGGAGGAATACGCAGTATTTT. Its protein is CASRAGTSGRNTQYF.

This rearrangement joins TRBV5-8 to TRBJ2-1; D is undetermined. V gave up 1 base and J gave up 8 bases, with 7 bases separating them. The CDR3 runs to 12 residues. Germline CDR1 and CDR2: SGHTS and YDEGEE. The CDR3 loop is CASSLQRYEQFF. The CDR3, as DNA: TGTGCCAGCAGCTTGCAGCGCTATGAGCAGTTCTTC.

The chain links TRBV28 to TRBJ2-7; D is perhaps TRBD1 (5 bases). Germline CDR1 and CDR2: MDHEN and SYDVKM. The V gene lost 3 bases and the J gene lost 1 base, with 10 bases spanning the gap. CDR3 length: 14 amino acids. In nucleotides, the CDR3 is TGTGCCAGCAGTTTTCTAACAGGTTCCTACGAGCAGTACTTC. Translating gives CASSFLTGSYEQYF. Looking up the rest from reference TRBV28 and TRBJ2-7 gives the full variable domain: DVKVTQSSRYLVKRTGEKVFLECVQDMDHENMFWYRQDPGLGLRLIYFSYDVKMKEKGDIPEGYSVSREKKERFSLILESASTNQTSMYLCASSFLTGSYEQYFGPGTRLTVT.

This chain uses TRBV27 with TRBJ2-1, with D maybe TRBD2 (5 bases). Germline CDR1 is MNHEY and CDR2 is SMNVEV (reference sequence). Trimming took off 6 bases at V and 7 bases at J, with 10 bases between the two ends. CDR3 length: 12 amino acids. The CDR3, as DNA: TGTGCCAGCAGCCACCCGGGGAATGAGCAGTTCTTC. It yields the protein CASSHPGNEQFF.

J is TRBJ2-7 and V is TRBV7-8, with 7 bases identical to TRBD1. The CDR3 spans 17 residues. V trimming: 5 bases; J trimming: 3 bases; junction bases outside the gene matches: 16. Germline V gives CDR1 SGHVS, CDR2 FQNEAQ. CDR3 region: CASSPGPGTAKLYEQYF. The CDR3 DNA sequence: TGTGCCAGCAGCCCGGGCCCCGGGACAGCTAAGCTCTACGAGCAGTACTTC.

The rearrangement joins TRBV5-1 to TRBJ2-3; TRBD2 agrees at 9 bases. There are 15 residues in the CDR3. Per the germline V gene, CDR1 is SGHRS and CDR2 is YFSETQ. Losses at the gene ends were 5 bases for V and 2 bases for J; bases not matched to a gene: 6. This chain's CDR3 is CASRPTSGITDTQYF. Here the CDR3 DNA reads TGCGCCAGCAGGCCGACTAGCGGTATCACAGATACGCAGTATTTT.

This clone was observed a few times. The chain couples TRBV7-9 to TRBJ2-5, with 11 nucleotides matching TRBD2. With V trimmed by 5 bases and J by 1 base, 12 bases remained unmatched. Germline-derived CDR1 and CDR2 are SEHNR and FQNEAQ (reference sequence). The CDR3 runs to 18 residues. The CDR3 DNA is TGTGCCAGCAGCCAAGAACCCCGACTAGCGGGGTTCCAAGAGACCCAGTACTTC. It is translated as CASSQEPRLAGFQETQYF.

The chain uses TRBV9 and TRBJ2-1; 12 nucleotides align to TRBD2. V lost 1 base, J lost 5 bases, and 1 base stayed unmatched. The CDR3 length is 15 residues. Germline V gene data show CDR1 as SGDLS and CDR2 as YYNGEE. The CDR3 loop reads CASSVWTSGNNEQFF. The CDR3 DNA follows: TGTGCCAGCAGCGTATGGACTAGCGGGAACAATGAGCAGTTCTTC.

The CDR3 region is CASSYQDRDYGYTF. The CDR3 DNA follows: TGTGCCAGCAGCTATCAGGACAGGGACTATGGCTACACCTTC. The gene calls are TRBV7-8 and TRBJ1-2; TRBD1 matches 8 bases. This CDR3 is 14 amino acids long. Looked up from germline, CDR1 is SGHVS and CDR2 is FQNEAQ. V trimming: 4 bases; J trimming: 3 bases; junction bases outside the gene matches: 4.

V gene TRBV10-1 combines with J gene TRBJ2-1; 7 bases agree with TRBD2. Germline values: CDR1 WNHNN, CDR2 SYGVQD (reference sequence). Unmatched junction bases numbered 9, after V lost 2 bases and J lost 14 bases. The CDR3 runs to 13 residues. CDR3 loop: CASSEEGWGGEFF. The CDR3 DNA sequence: TGCGCCAGCAGTGAGGAGGGATGGGGGGGGGAGTTCTTC.

This sequence joins TRBV14 and TRBJ2-2, with 7 bases aligning to TRBD1. The CDR3 is made up of 15 amino acids. Germline loops: CDR1 SGHDN, CDR2 FVKESK. With 4 bases clipped from V and 5 bases from J, the junction kept 7 bases outside the gene matches. For the CDR3, the DNA is TGTGCCAGCAGCCTACGGGCCAGGGGGACCGGGGAGCTGTTTTTT. Encoded protein: CASSLRARGTGELFF.

This chain joins TRBV28 and TRBJ2-2; 10 bases are shared with TRBD1. The ends lost 3 bases at V and 0 bases at J; junction bases unmatched: 16. Germline V gene lookup returns CDR1 MDHEN and CDR2 SYDVKM. CDR3 size: 21 residues. CDR3 in DNA: TGTGCCAGCAGTTTCTCGCTCCGGGACAGGGGAGGTGCTTCGAACACCGGGGAGCTGTTTTTT. It translates to CASSFSLRDRGGASNTGELFF.

The V call is TRBV7-2, the J call TRBJ2-1, with 8 bases that match TRBD2. Germline lookup yields CDR1 SGHTA and CDR2 FQGNSA. Trimming at V came to 5 bases and at J to 3 bases, leaving 6 bases not matched to a gene. This CDR3 has 15 amino acids. The CDR3 DNA reads as TGTGCCAGCAGCCAAGCGGGGACTAGCTACAATGAGCAGTTCTTC. It yields the protein CASSQAGTSYNEQFF. The whole variable domain, remainder taken from reference TRBV7-2 and TRBJ2-1, is GAGVSQSPSNKVTEKGKDVELRCDPISGHTALYWYRQSLGQGLEFLIYFQGNSAPDKSGLPSDRFSAERTGGSVSTLTIQRTQQEDSAVYLCASSQAGTSYNEQFFGPGTRLTVL.

V gene TRBV7-2 combines with J gene TRBJ1-2, with D tentatively TRBD1 (6 bases). This CDR3 region has 13 residues. Germline values: CDR1 SGHTA, CDR2 FQGNSA. V was cut by 1 base and J by 6 bases, with 9 bases left in between. CDR3 DNA: TGTGCCAGCAGCTTAGTGCCAGGGGATGGCTACACCTTC. This sequence encodes CASSLVPGDGYTF.

The rearrangement uses TRBV14 and TRBJ2-1, with D possibly matching TRBD2 (6 bases). Germline CDR1 SGHDN, CDR2 FVKESK. The length of the CDR3 is 13 residues. Trimming removed 4 bases from V and 3 bases from J, with 7 bases in between. CDR3 sequence (DNA): TGTGCCAGCAGCCCGGGACTCTACAATGAGCAGTTCTTC. It yields the protein CASSPGLYNEQFF.

The chain employs TRBV7-2 and TRBJ2-1; tentatively, D is TRBD2 (5 bases). CDR3 size: 14 residues. Germline CDR1 and CDR2: SGHTA and FQGNSA. V was cut by 2 bases and J by 10 bases, with 15 bases left in between. As DNA, the CDR3 is TGTGCCAGCAGCTTATTACAGCTAGCCCGGGAGCAGTTCTTC. It codes for CASSLLQLAREQFF.